A single sample gave rise to the 24 T cell receptor beta chains below, sequenced in a study of OX40 agonist ivuxolimab in advanced cancers. Sequencing used immunoSEQ multiplex PCR; TCRdb keeps in-frame clones, though not all of them. The table lists 100,000 to 150,000 clones, just over 90% of them singletons. The material sequenced was CD4+ or CD8+ T cells sorted from blood, taken in a trial of the OX40 agonist ivuxolimab. The receptors were gathered from an adult with an advanced solid tumor such as melanoma, head and neck, liver or kidney cancer.

CDR3 residues: CASSSQPTDTQYF. CDR3 nucleotide sequence: TGCGCCAGCAGCTCCCAACCCACAGATACGCAGTATTTT. This chain uses TRBV5-1 with TRBJ2-3; D is unclear. Trimming pared 3 bases from V and 2 bases from J, leaving 7 bases between. The CDR3 consists of 13 residues. CDR1 is SGHRS and CDR2 is YFSETQ in the germline V gene.

The chain employs TRBV7-8 and TRBJ1-2, with D perhaps matching TRBD1 (5 bases). This CDR3 has 14 residues. Per the germline V gene, CDR1 is SGHVS and CDR2 is FQNEAQ. V gave up 3 bases and J gave up 8 bases, with 16 bases separating them. The CDR3 coding sequence is TGTGCCAGCAGCTTGATACAGGACCGGGGCGGCTACACCTTC. Protein product: CASSLIQDRGGYTF.

This chain uses TRBV6-6 with TRBJ2-7; the match to TRBD1 covers 8 bases. The CDR3 consists of 15 residues. Trimming took 0 bases from V and 6 from J; bases not matched to a gene: 7. Germline loops: CDR1 MNHNY, CDR2 SVGAGI (reference sequence). CDR3 in amino acids: CASSYSQDRAGEQYF. As DNA, the CDR3 is TGTGCCAGCAGTTACTCTCAGGACAGGGCGGGCGAGCAGTACTTC.

The chain couples TRBV10-3 to TRBJ1-2; D call uncertain. Per the germline V gene, CDR1 is ENHRY and CDR2 is SYGVKD. This CDR3 has 15 residues. V lost 6 bases, J lost 1 base, and 15 bases lay in between. The CDR3 is CAIRSGPPDNYGYTF. CDR3 DNA: TGTGCCATCAGGTCCGGACCACCGGATAACTATGGCTACACCTTC.

The chain recombines TRBV4-3 with TRBJ2-7; 10 bases align to TRBD2. This CDR3 contains 18 residues. With 0 bases clipped from V and 4 bases from J, the junction kept 12 bases outside the gene matches. CDR1 and CDR2 (germline): LGHNA, YSLEER. The DNA for the CDR3 is TGCGCCAGCAGCCAAGAAGGCACTAGCGGGAAAGGGGCTTACGAGCAGTACTTC. It is translated as CASSQEGTSGKGAYEQYF.

This clone is a singleton in its sample. The gene calls are TRBV25-1 and TRBJ2-5; D is undetermined. Germline CDR1 and CDR2: MGHDK and SYGVNS. V gave up 8 bases and J gave up 4 bases, with 8 bases separating them. The length of the CDR3 is 11 residues. The CDR3 reads CASQRLETQYF. CDR3 bases: TGTGCCAGCCAAAGGTTAGAGACCCAGTACTTC.

The chain links TRBV6-6 to TRBJ2-7; 12 nucleotides align to TRBD2. J lost 4 bases, V lost 7 bases, and 8 bases had no gene match. The CDR3 totals 15 residues. Germline V CDR1 and CDR2: MNHNY, SVGAGI (reference sequence). The CDR3 sequence: CASNKDGTSGYEQYF. Written as DNA, the CDR3 is TGTGCCAGCAATAAAGACGGGACTAGCGGGTACGAGCAGTACTTC.

The chain carries TRBV7-9 and TRBJ2-4, with 9 bases matching TRBD1. This CDR3 is built from 17 residues. Germline loops: CDR1 SEHNR, CDR2 FQNEAQ (reference sequence). The ends lost 4 bases at V and 8 bases at J; junction bases unmatched: 15. The CDR3 nucleotides read TGTGCCAGCAGCTCTTCTGTGAAGGGACAGGGACTGCACATTCAGTACTTC. Translation: CASSSSVKGQGLHIQYF.

The chain employs TRBV10-3 and TRBJ1-4, with TRBD1 as a possible D gene (5 bases). Looked up from germline, CDR1 is ENHRY and CDR2 is SYGVKD. Trimming stripped 2 bases from V and 3 bases from J, with 7 bases between. CDR3 length: 14 residues. The CDR3 DNA is TGTGCCATCAGTGAGGGGGGTTCTAATGAAAAACTGTTTTTT. It codes for CAISEGGSNEKLFF.

This chain joins TRBV18 and TRBJ2-7, with TRBD1 matching over 10 bases. From germline, CDR1 is KGHSH and CDR2 LQKENI. J lost 5 bases, V lost 3 bases, and 10 bases had no gene match. The CDR3 has 16 residues. CDR3 DNA: TGTGCCAGCTCACCCACCGGGACAGGGGTTTTTCACGAGCAGTACTTC. The encoded protein is CASSPTGTGVFHEQYF.

This clone is a singleton in its sample. This chain joins TRBV30 and TRBJ1-2; possibly TRBD1 for D (5 bases). Trimming removed 7 bases from V and 3 bases from J, with 15 bases in between. The length of the CDR3 is 13 residues. Germline CDR1 is GTSNPN and CDR2 is SVGIG (reference sequence). This CDR3 reads CASRGSHDYGYTF. CDR3 bases: TGTGCCTCACGGGGGAGCCACGACTATGGCTACACCTTC.

This chain connects TRBV7-2 to TRBJ1-1; perhaps TRBD1 as D (6 bases). The CDR3 spans 15 residues. V was shortened by 5 bases and J by 9 bases, with 22 bases between the two germline ends. The germline CDR1 and CDR2 sequences are SGHTA and FQGNSA. CDR3 protein: CASSPRSRGLPKAFF. The CDR3 DNA sequence: TGTGCCAGCAGCCCCCGATCTAGGGGGTTACCTAAAGCTTTCTTT.

The CDR3 DNA follows: TGTGCCAGCAGTGTGTGGGAAGAGACCCAGTACTTC. As protein: CASSVWEETQYF. The chain links TRBV6-1 to TRBJ2-5; no firm D call. The CDR3 is 12 residues long. Trimming took 4 bases from V and 3 from J, leaving 6 bases between them. The germline V gene encodes CDR1 MNHNS and CDR2 SASEGT.

V gene TRBV4-1 combines with J gene TRBJ2-7; 8 bases line up with TRBD2. V lost 2 bases to trimming and J lost 4 bases; unmatched junction nucleotides: 10. Per the germline V gene, CDR1 is MGHRA and CDR2 is YSYEKL. The CDR3 is 16 amino acids. CDR3 DNA sequence: TGCGCCAGCAGCCAATCGGGAGGGGGAAGTAGGTACGAGCAGTACTTC. Protein sequence: CASSQSGGGSRYEQYF.

A note on this clone: The sample has other DNA sequences that encode this CDR3 too. The chain has TRBV27 and TRBJ2-3; TRBD1 agrees at 11 bases. V shed 3 bases and J 4 bases; nucleotides not matched to a gene: 24. This CDR3 contains 22 residues. Germline assignment: CDR1 MNHEY and CDR2 SMNVEV (reference sequence). The CDR3 loop is CASSFTQAGTGGLLGRADTQYF. The DNA for the CDR3 is TGTGCCAGCAGTTTTACTCAGGCCGGGACAGGGGGGCTCCTAGGGAGGGCAGATACGCAGTATTTT.

The CDR3 spells CASRRDRDNSPLHF. Written as DNA, the CDR3 is TGTGCCAGCAGGCGAGACAGGGACAATTCACCCCTCCACTTT. V and J are TRBV6-5 and TRBJ1-6; 7 bases line up with TRBD1. CDR1 and CDR2 from the germline V gene are MNHEY and SVGAGI. V lost 6 bases and J lost 7; bases outside the gene matches: 6. There are 14 residues in the CDR3.

The chain employs TRBV6-1 and TRBJ2-3; 8 bases are a match to TRBD1. Germline V gene lookup returns CDR1 MNHNS and CDR2 SASEGT. The CDR3 loop spans 14 amino acids. V dropped 3 bases and J dropped 5; count of bases not matched to a gene: 4. The CDR3 spells CASSEDRVIDTQYF. The CDR3 nucleotides are TGTGCCAGCAGTGAGGACAGGGTCATAGATACGCAGTATTTT.

The chain joins TRBV5-4 to TRBJ1-1; perhaps TRBD1 as D (5 bases). Trimming removed 0 bases at V and 3 bases at J, with 15 bases between. Germline CDR1 SGHNT, CDR2 YYREEE (reference sequence). CDR3 length equals 16 residues. CDR3 loop: CASSLVGAGPDTEAFF. The CDR3 DNA follows: TGTGCCAGCAGCTTGGTAGGGGCCGGCCCGGACACTGAAGCTTTCTTT.

The chain carries TRBV7-8 and TRBJ2-7; 7 bases align to TRBD1. Per germline, CDR1 SGHVS and CDR2 FQNEAQ. V dropped 5 bases and J dropped 2; count of bases not matched to a gene: 12. CDR3 length: 16 residues. The CDR3 DNA sequence: TGTGCCAGCAGCGGGTACAGGGGAATGGCTCCCTACGAGCAGTACTTC. Its protein is CASSGYRGMAPYEQYF.

The chain carries TRBV7-2 and TRBJ1-2; D unclear. Germline V CDR1 and CDR2: SGHTA, FQGNSA. The CDR3 runs 12 residues. V was shortened by 6 bases and J by 8 bases, with 13 bases between the two germline ends. The CDR3, as DNA: TGTGCCAGCAGTTGGACCTCGGGGGGCTACACCTTC. Translated: CASSWTSGGYTF.

This clone was seen only once. The chain couples TRBV7-9 to TRBJ2-3; TRBD2 matches 13 bases. The CDR3 has 16 amino acids. V shed 3 bases, J shed 5 bases, and the junction held 5 bases outside the gene matches. The germline CDR1 and CDR2 sequences are SEHNR and FQNEAQ (reference sequence). This chain's CDR3 is CASSFTSGGAGDTQYF. The CDR3 nucleotides read TGTGCCAGCAGCTTTACTAGCGGGGGGGCTGGAGATACGCAGTATTTT.

A note on this clone: Distinct nucleotide sequences in the sample also encode this CDR3. V usage is TRBV19 and J usage is TRBJ2-7; 11 bases map to TRBD2. The J segment lost 4 bases and the V segment lost 3 bases, leaving 5 bases of the junction unmatched. Germline assignment: CDR1 LNHDA and CDR2 SQIVND (reference sequence). This CDR3 region has 15 residues. CDR3 residues: CASSITSGSSYEQYF. The CDR3 DNA sequence: TGTGCCAGTAGTATCACTAGCGGGAGTTCTTACGAGCAGTACTTC.

This chain connects TRBV6-1 to TRBJ2-7; 8 bases align to TRBD1. With V trimmed by 6 bases and J by 4 bases, 5 bases remained unmatched. Germline values: CDR1 MNHNS, CDR2 SASEGT. The CDR3 covers 13 residues. The CDR3 nucleotides are TGTGCCAGCAGGGACAGGGAAAGATACGAGCAGTACTTC. It encodes CASRDRERYEQYF.

The rearrangement joins TRBV2 to TRBJ1-1; 7 bases agree with TRBD1. V trimming: 6 bases; J trimming: 5 bases; junction bases outside the gene matches: 12. The CDR3 is made up of 15 amino acids. Germline loops: CDR1 SNHLY, CDR2 FYNNEI. The CDR3: CASSESTGLRTEAFF. CDR3 nucleotide sequence: TGTGCCAGCAGCGAGTCGACAGGGTTAAGGACTGAAGCTTTCTTT.